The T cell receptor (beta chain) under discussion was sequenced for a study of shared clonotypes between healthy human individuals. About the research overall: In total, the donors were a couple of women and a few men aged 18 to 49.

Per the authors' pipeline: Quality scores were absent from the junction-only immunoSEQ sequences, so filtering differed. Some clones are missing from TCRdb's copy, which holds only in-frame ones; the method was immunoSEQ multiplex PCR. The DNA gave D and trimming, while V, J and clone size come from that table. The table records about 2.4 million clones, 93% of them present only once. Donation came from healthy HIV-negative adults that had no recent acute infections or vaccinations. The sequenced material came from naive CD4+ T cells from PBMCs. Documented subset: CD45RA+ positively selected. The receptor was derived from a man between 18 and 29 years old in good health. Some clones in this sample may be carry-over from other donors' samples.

DNA of the CDR3: TGTGCCAGCAACAGGGGCCCATATAGCAATCAGCCCCAGCATTTT. Residues: CASNRGPYSNQPQHF. This chain joins TRBV6-1 and TRBJ1-5, with 7 bases aligning to TRBD1. V lost 7 bases and J lost 0; bases outside the gene matches: 6. Germline V gene data show CDR1 as MNHNS and CDR2 as SASEGT. This CDR3 contains 15 residues.